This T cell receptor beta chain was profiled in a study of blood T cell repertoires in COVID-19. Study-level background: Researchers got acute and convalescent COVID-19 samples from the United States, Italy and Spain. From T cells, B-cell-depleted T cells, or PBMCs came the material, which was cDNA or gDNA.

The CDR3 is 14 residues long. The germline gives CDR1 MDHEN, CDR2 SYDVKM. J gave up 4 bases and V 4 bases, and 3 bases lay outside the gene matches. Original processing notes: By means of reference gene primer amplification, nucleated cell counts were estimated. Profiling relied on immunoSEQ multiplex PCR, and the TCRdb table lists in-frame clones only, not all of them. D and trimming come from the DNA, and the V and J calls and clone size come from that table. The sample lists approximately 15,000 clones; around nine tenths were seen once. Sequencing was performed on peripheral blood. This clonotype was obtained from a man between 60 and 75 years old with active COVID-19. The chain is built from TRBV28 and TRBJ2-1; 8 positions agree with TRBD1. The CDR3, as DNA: TGTGCCAGCAGTTCAGGGGGCCCGTACAATGAGCAGTTCTTC. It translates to CASSSGGPYNEQFF.